This TCR beta chain was recorded in a study of T cells in Graves' hyperthyroidism and ophthalmopathy. The germline CDR1 and CDR2 sequences are SGHDN and FVKESK. There are 14 residues in the CDR3. RNA transcripts yielded amplified TCR beta CDR3 regions. First-round RT-PCR of the TCR CDR3 relied on the HTBI primer set. TCRdb re-called the multiplex PCR reads through MiXCR, storing one row per CDR3 protein. Seen here are some 360,000 distinct CDR3 sequences, roughly 18% observed once, and the top ten hold around a sixth. This clonotype was detected ten times or more. Sequence at one end of the junction differs from germline and may be a read error.

Sequencing used blood. The sequence was obtained from a woman aged 35 to 49 with Graves' ophthalmopathy. J is TRBJ2-7 and V is TRBV14; 7 positions agree with TRBD2. The CDR3, as DNA: TGTGCCAGCAGCCCCGCGGGGGAGGCCTACGAGCAATACTTC. Its protein is CASSPAGEAYEQYF.